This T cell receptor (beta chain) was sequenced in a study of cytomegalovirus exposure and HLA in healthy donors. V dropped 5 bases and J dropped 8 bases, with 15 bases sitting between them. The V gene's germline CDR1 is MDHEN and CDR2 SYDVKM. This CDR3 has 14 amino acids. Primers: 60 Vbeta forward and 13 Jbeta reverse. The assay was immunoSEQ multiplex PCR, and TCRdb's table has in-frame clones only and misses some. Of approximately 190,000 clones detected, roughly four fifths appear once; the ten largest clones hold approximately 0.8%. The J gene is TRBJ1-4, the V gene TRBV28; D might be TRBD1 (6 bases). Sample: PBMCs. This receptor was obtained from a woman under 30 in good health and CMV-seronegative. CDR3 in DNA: TGTGCCAGCAGTACCCAGGGGTTGGTAGAAAAACTGTTTTTT. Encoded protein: CASSTQGLVEKLFF.